This entry is about one T cell receptor (beta chain). Its antigen is not yet known. No base qualities exist here, and no much larger clone lies one base off it. Looking up the germline V gene yields CDR1 SGDLS and CDR2 YYNGEE. V is shortened by 4 bases, J by 4 bases, and the region joining them spans 15 bases. Including cysteine and phenylalanine, the CDR3 has 15 amino acids. The entry retains the CDR3 DNA only, 45 bases that are in frame from base 1. Genomic DNA was extracted from sorted cells with the Quick-DNA Microprep Kit. Amplification of TCRbeta DNA was done with the immunoSEQ hsTCRbeta kit, following the protocol from the manufacturer. An Illumina MiSeq instrument was used to sequence the TCRbeta libraries. The study's own analysis went as follows. After out-of-frame sequences were removed, 2 million to 2.5 million distinct TCRbeta sequences remained, averaging around 61,000 per individual. Each individual was scored according to the count of approximately 170 previously reported CMV-associated TCRbeta sequences and the total productive distinct TCRbeta count. A beta-binomial model was reimplemented in Python, and random forests from scikit-learn, run with default parameters, were trained on data from the US cohort. On the Belgian cohort, classifier performance was reported as the median AUC, along with percentile confidence intervals, across 10,000 bootstrap iterations. As stored in TCRdb, this immuneACCESS dataset retains in-frame rearrangements with V and J assigned. A fraction of the clones does not appear; measured against another copy, unresolved V genes explain less than half of the discrepancy, and the remainder lacks a known reason. The V and J calls and clone size come from that table; D and trimming were worked out from the DNA. Within this sample are 55,000 to 65,000 clones, with 82% of them counted one time only. 0.4% of the sample comes from the top ten.

The sample originates from a study of memory CD4+ T cells and cytomegalovirus serostatus (dated by TCRdb to the late 2010s). With respect to the entire study: The 35 or so healthy Belgian adults in the cohort included 9 who were CMV seropositive and 24 who were CMV seronegative. To replicate a published TCR-based CMV serostatus classifier, the study sequenced CD4+ memory TCRbeta repertoires from a Belgian cohort whose cytomegalovirus serostatus was known. Results and caveats for the whole study, not just this receptor: Only CD4+CD45RO+ memory cells were sequenced, in contrast to the original study, which included naive and memory CD4+ and CD8+ populations. Among the roughly 160 previously reported CMV-associated TCRbeta sequences, 60 to 85 showed up in the CD4+ memory repertoires, with each one found in between one and five individuals. For CMV serostatus prediction, a median bootstrapped AUC of about 0.95 was reached with the original framework, and a median bootstrapped AUC of roughly 0.9 was reached with a US-trained random forest. The results were interpreted as suggesting that the CMV-associated TCR signature is mostly present in the CD4+ memory repertoire. On the Belgian cohort, the classifier based on the original framework reached a median bootstrapped AUC of about 0.95, with a 95% CI of 0.76-1.00.

A FACSAria II was used to sort memory CD4+ T cells, defined as single viable CD3+CD4+CD8-CD45RO+ cells. CMV serostatus was determined using a Roche Elecsys assay that detects serum IgG against CMV pp150, pp28, p38 and p52. After the samples were thawed, total CD4+ T cells were enriched through positive selection using CD4 magnetic microbeads. The samples came from a different study that was designed specifically to examine the CD4+ T cell memory repertoire. Peripheral blood mononuclear cells were isolated and cryopreserved according to standard operating procedures, and serum was stored at -80 degrees C. The staining used CD3-PerCP (BW264/56), CD4-APC (RPA-T4), CD45RO-PE (UCHT1) and CD8-Pacific Orange (3B5) antibodies, and Sytox blue was used to exclude non-viable cells.

Recombination connected TRBV9 to TRBJ1-3; the D gene is possibly TRBD1, with 6 bases matching. Sequencing was performed on memory CD4+ T cells from blood. The TCR comes from an adult in good health and CMV-seronegative. The nucleotide sequence is TGTGCCAGCAGCTCTGGGGGCGGCGGGGGAAACACCATATATTTT. It specifies CASSSGGGGGNTIYF. Outside the CDR3, residues come from the reference TRBV9 and TRBJ1-3 proteins, so the full variable domain is: DSGVTQTPKHLITATGQRVTLRCSPRSGDLSVYWYQQSLDQGLQFLIQYYNGEERAKGNILERFSAQQFPDLHSELNLSSLELGDSALYFCASSSGGGGGNTIYFGEGSWLTVV.